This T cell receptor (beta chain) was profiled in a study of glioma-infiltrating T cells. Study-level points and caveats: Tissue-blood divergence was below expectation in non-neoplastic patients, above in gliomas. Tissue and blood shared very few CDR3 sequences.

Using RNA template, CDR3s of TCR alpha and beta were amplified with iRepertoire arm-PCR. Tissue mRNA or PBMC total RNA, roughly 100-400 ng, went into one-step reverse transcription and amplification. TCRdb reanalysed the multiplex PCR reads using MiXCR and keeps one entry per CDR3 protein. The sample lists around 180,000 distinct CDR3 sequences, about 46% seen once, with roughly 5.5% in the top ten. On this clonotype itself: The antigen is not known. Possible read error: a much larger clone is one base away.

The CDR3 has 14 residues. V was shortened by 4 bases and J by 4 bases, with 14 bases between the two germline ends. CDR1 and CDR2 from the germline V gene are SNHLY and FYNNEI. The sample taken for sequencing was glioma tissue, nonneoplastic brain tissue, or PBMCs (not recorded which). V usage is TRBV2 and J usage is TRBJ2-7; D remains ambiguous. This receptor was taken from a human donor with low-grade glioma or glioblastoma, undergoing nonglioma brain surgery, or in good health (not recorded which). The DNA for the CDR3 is TGTGCCAGCAGTGGAGCAGAGGCCCAATACGAGCAGTACTTC. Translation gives CASSGAEAQYEQYF.